The 18 T cell receptor beta chains below all came from one sample that was sequenced in a study of T cell responses to AZD1222 COVID-19 vaccine. Data came from immunoSEQ multiplex PCR; TCRdb stores just in-frame clones and leaves some out. The data contain under 150,000 clones, 93% of them singletons. The sample was peripheral blood, taken on day 0 of AZD1222 vaccination. These receptors were taken from an adult in good health.

The chain joins TRBV3-1 (or the pseudogene TRBV3-2) to TRBJ1-4, with a weak D call TRBD1 (5 bases). The CDR3 covers 13 residues. CDR1 and CDR2 from the germline V gene are LGHDT and YNNKEL (reference sequence). The V end lost 0 bases, the J end lost 8 bases, and 7 bases lay between the germline ends. The CDR3: CASSQEGVEKLFF. The DNA for the CDR3 is TGTGCCAGCAGCCAAGAAGGGGTGGAAAAACTGTTTTTT.

This clone has just one count. V and J are TRBV4-2 and TRBJ2-5; 8 bases match TRBD2. The junction had 11 bases not matched to a gene; V was cut back by 1 base and J by 4 bases. The CDR3 loop spans 17 amino acids. Germline V CDR1 and CDR2: LGHNA, YNFKEQ. CDR3 sequence (DNA): TGTGCCAGCAGCCAAGGTTTTTCGGGGGGGCCGGGAGAGACCCAGTACTTC. Translating gives CASSQGFSGGPGETQYF.

V gene TRBV27 combines with J gene TRBJ1-5; tentative D call: TRBD1 (6 bases). The V and J ends lost 6 bases and 3 bases respectively, with 15 bases between them. The CDR3 runs to 15 residues. Germline V gene data show CDR1 as MNHEY and CDR2 as SMNVEV (reference sequence). CDR3 coding DNA: TGTGCCAGCAGGGGATTTGGGACACTCAATCAGCCCCAGCATTTT. Its translation: CASRGFGTLNQPQHF.

J is TRBJ1-2 and V is TRBV7-9; possibly TRBD1 for D (6 bases). Per the germline V gene, CDR1 is SEHNR and CDR2 is FQNEAQ (reference sequence). V was clipped by 4 bases and J by 3 bases, with 12 bases between them. This CDR3 has 14 amino acids. The CDR3 sequence is CASSSVQGYYGYTF. DNA of the CDR3: TGTGCCAGCAGCTCCGTACAGGGATACTATGGCTACACCTTC.

The chain employs TRBV9 and TRBJ2-7; possibly TRBD1 or TRBD2 for D (5 bases each). Germline CDR1 reads SGDLS; CDR2 reads YYNGEE. The CDR3 totals 13 residues. Trimming shortened V by 0 bases and J by 6 bases, and 10 bases separated the two germline ends. The CDR3 is CASSVGGKGEQYF. The CDR3 bases are TGTGCCAGCAGCGTAGGGGGGAAGGGCGAGCAGTACTTC. The full variable domain, with the rest looked up from reference TRBV9 and TRBJ2-7, is DSGVTQTPKHLITATGQRVTLRCSPRSGDLSVYWYQQSLDQGLQFLIQYYNGEERAKGNILERFSAQQFPDLHSELNLSSLELGDSALYFCASSVGGKGEQYFGPGTRLTVT.

As concerns this clone: Other nucleotide sequences in the sample specify the same CDR3. This rearrangement joins TRBV6-5 to TRBJ1-1, with no clear D. The V and J ends lost 4 bases and 0 bases respectively, with 6 bases between them. The CDR3 is 13 residues long. The germline CDR1 and CDR2 sequences are MNHEY and SVGAGI. CDR3 sequence reads: CASSSYLNTEAFF. The CDR3 nucleotides are TGTGCCAGCAGTTCGTATCTGAACACTGAAGCTTTCTTT.

The chain recombines TRBV15 with TRBJ1-1; the D is unclear. Trimming removed 4 bases from V and 3 bases from J, with 9 bases in between. CDR3 length: 13 residues. CDR1 LNHNV and CDR2 YYDKDF come from the germline V gene (reference sequence). The CDR3 region has the DNA TGTGCCACCAGCAATGGGGTGGACACTGAAGCTTTCTTT. Its protein is CATSNGVDTEAFF.

This chain links TRBV7-9 with TRBJ1-4; TRBD1 matches at 8 bases. In germline, CDR1 is SEHNR, CDR2 FQNEAQ (reference sequence). The V segment lost 2 bases and the J segment 8 bases; nucleotides outside the gene matches: 4. CDR3 length: 14 amino acids. The CDR3 sequence: CASSLSGGEEKLFF. Here the CDR3 DNA reads TGTGCCAGCAGCTTATCAGGGGGCGAAGAAAAACTGTTTTTT.

Notes on this clone: Germline and junction disagree at one end, which may indicate a read error. The V call is TRBV14, the J call TRBJ1-2; TRBD1 is a possible D gene (6 bases). This CDR3 has 14 residues. Looked up from germline, CDR1 is SGHDN and CDR2 is FVKESK. CDR3: CASSLTGRGLGYIF. CDR3 sequence (DNA): TGTGCCAGCAGCCTCACGGGCAGGGGTCTCGGCTACATCTTC.

J is TRBJ1-2 and V is TRBV9; no clear D. The germline V gene encodes CDR1 SGDLS and CDR2 YYNGEE. CDR3 length: 13 amino acids. Trimming cost V 0 bases and J 4 bases, with 7 bases left between them. The CDR3 bases are TGTGCCAGCAGCGTAGCAAACGGCTATGGCTACACCTTC. Its translation is CASSVANGYGYTF.

This sequence joins TRBV4-1 and TRBJ2-4, with 15 bases lining up with TRBD2. The ends lost 4 bases at V and 0 bases at J; junction bases unmatched: 4. The CDR3 runs 18 residues. The germline V gene encodes CDR1 MGHRA and CDR2 YSYEKL. The chain's CDR3 is CASSPGLAGGLAKNIQYF. In nucleotides, the CDR3 is TGCGCCAGCAGCCCGGGACTAGCGGGGGGACTAGCCAAAAACATTCAGTACTTC.

V and J are TRBV5-6 and TRBJ2-3; D gene unclear. Germline CDR1 reads SGHDT; CDR2 reads YYEEEE. Trimming removed 3 bases at V and 6 bases at J, with 11 bases between. The CDR3 extends over 13 amino acids. The CDR3 loop is CASSSTPSDTQYF. As DNA, the CDR3 is TGTGCCAGCAGCTCGACTCCGAGCGATACGCAGTATTTT. The whole variable domain, filled in from reference TRBV5-6 and TRBJ2-3, reads DAGVTQSPTHLIKTRGQQVTLRCSPKSGHDTVSWYQQALGQGPQFIFQYYEEEERQRGNFPDRFSGHQFPNYSSELNVNALLLGDSALYLCASSSTPSDTQYFGPGTRLTVL.

The chain uses TRBV6-6 and TRBJ1-5, with no clear D. Germline CDR1 reads MNHNY; CDR2 reads SVGAGI (reference sequence). This CDR3 comprises 13 residues. V lost 7 bases and J lost 2, with 9 bases in between. The CDR3 reads CASTEMGNQPQHF. CDR3 coding DNA: TGTGCCAGCACCGAGATGGGCAATCAGCCCCAGCATTTT.

V is TRBV5-1 and J is TRBJ1-1, with D perhaps matching TRBD1 (5 bases). The ends were cut back, 2 bases at V and 2 bases at J, with 10 bases in the middle. In germline, CDR1 is SGHRS, CDR2 YFSETQ. CDR3 length: 14 residues. The CDR3 reads CASSFEGFNTEAFF. CDR3 nucleotide sequence: TGCGCCAGCAGCTTTGAGGGGTTTAACACTGAAGCTTTCTTT.

The chain employs TRBV5-1 and TRBJ1-1; TRBD1 matches at 9 bases. The CDR3 loop spans 14 amino acids. CDR1 and CDR2 (germline): SGHRS, YFSETQ. With 4 bases clipped from V and 6 bases from J, the junction kept 7 bases outside the gene matches. In DNA form, the CDR3 reads TGCGCCAGCAGCAACGGACAGGGGAGGGCTGAAGCTTTCTTT. It translates to CASSNGQGRAEAFF. Supplemented by reference TRBV5-1 and TRBJ1-1, the full variable domain reads KAGVTQTPRYLIKTRGQQVTLSCSPISGHRSVSWYQQTPGQGLQFLFEYFSETQRNKGNFPGRFSGRQFSNSRSEMNVSTLELGDSALYLCASSNGQGRAEAFFGQGTRLTVV.

As for this clone: The junction shows a germline mismatch at one end, possibly a read error. This CDR3 reads CASSLRDNSGYTF. CDR3 DNA sequence: TGTGCCAGCAGCCTCCGGGACAACTCTGGCTACACCTTC. The chain is built from TRBV7-9 and TRBJ1-2; the D gene is possibly TRBD1 (6 bases). CDR1 is SEHNR, CDR2 FQNEAQ, per germline (reference sequence). This CDR3 is 13 amino acids long.

V usage is TRBV9 and J usage is TRBJ1-1; D unclear. Germline assignment: CDR1 SGDLS and CDR2 YYNGEE. The CDR3 has 12 residues. V lost 0 bases to trimming and J lost 8 bases, with 8 bases between them. In DNA form, the CDR3 reads TGTGCCAGCAGCGTAGACGAGGCAGAAGCTTTCTTT. It specifies CASSVDEAEAFF.

The chain joins TRBV6-5 to TRBJ2-7; TRBD1 aligns across 9 bases. The CDR3 runs to 14 residues. Per the germline V gene, CDR1 is MNHEY and CDR2 is SVGAGI. The junction had 6 bases not matched to a gene; V was cut back by 6 bases and J by 3 bases. The CDR3 region is CASSPRDRVYEQYF. The CDR3 DNA reads as TGTGCCAGCAGCCCCCGGGACAGGGTCTACGAGCAGTACTTC.